These 2 T cell receptor beta chains were sequenced from one sample in a study of blood T cell repertoires in COVID-19. Clones were read by immunoSEQ multiplex PCR, and TCRdb kept only the in-frame ones, dropping some. The sample holds approximately 94,000 clones, 88% seen once. Specimen: peripheral blood. These receptors were taken from a woman older than 75 with active COVID-19.

The chain couples TRBV7-2 to TRBJ2-7, with D maybe TRBD2 (6 bases). Trimming left V 1 base short and J 7 bases short, with 17 bases between. The CDR3 has 15 amino acids. Germline V gene sequence: CDR1 SGHTA, CDR2 FQGNSA. CDR3 in amino acids: CASSLVWGGVGEQYF. CDR3 DNA: TGTGCCAGCAGCTTAGTTTGGGGAGGAGTGGGTGAGCAGTACTTC.

The chain carries TRBV28 and TRBJ1-5; a possible D gene is TRBD1 (6 bases). V dropped 4 bases and J dropped 5 bases, with 12 bases sitting between them. This CDR3 is 14 amino acids long. CDR1 and CDR2 from the germline V gene are MDHEN and SYDVKM. The CDR3 nucleotides read TGTGCCAGCAGTTCCCCAGGGGCCTATCAGCCCCAGCATTTT. Its protein is CASSSPGAYQPQHF.